Each of the 29 T cell receptor beta chains below was sequenced from the same sample in a study of response to subunit inactivated influenza vaccine. MiXCR was run by TCRdb on the RT-PCR reads, yielding one entry per CDR3 protein. The sample shows about 540,000 distinct CDR3 sequences, around 21% of them seen only once. These records were also assigned to another study, of T cells expressing NK-cell markers. In that study: Scientists made TCR beta cDNA using 5'RACE template switching with UMIs.

The source material was CD4+ T cells sorted from PBMCs, sampled roughly 12 days after vaccination. The receptors were gathered from a man in his fifties or sixties who received an inactivated influenza vaccine.

This clonotype was seen a handful of times. This sequence joins TRBV27 and TRBJ2-7; D is unclear. The V end lost 5 bases, the J end lost 2 bases, and 10 bases lay between the germline ends. Germline V gene lookup returns CDR1 MNHEY and CDR2 SMNVEV (reference sequence). The CDR3 is 13 residues long. CDR3: CASSPRLTYEQYF. In DNA, the CDR3 is TGTGCCAGCAGTCCCCGTCTCACCTACGAGCAGTACTTC.

The V call is TRBV5-1, the J call TRBJ2-7, with a possible D match to TRBD2 (5 bases). This CDR3 has 13 residues. With 2 bases removed from V and 7 bases from J, the gap between germline ends came to 13 bases. Germline CDR1 reads SGHRS; CDR2 reads YFSETQ. For the CDR3, the DNA is TGCGCCAGCAGCTTAGAACCCGGGGTTGAGCAGTACTTC. It translates to CASSLEPGVEQYF.

This clonotype appeared a few times. V and J are TRBV6-5 and TRBJ2-3, with TRBD2 matching 9 bases. The V and J ends lost 2 bases and 9 bases, in that order; junction bases with no gene match: 9. Germline loops: CDR1 MNHEY, CDR2 SVGAGI. The CDR3 runs to 15 residues. This CDR3 is CASSYEVTSGGTQYF. CDR3 DNA sequence: TGTGCCAGCAGTTACGAGGTGACTAGCGGAGGGACGCAGTATTTT.

This clonotype came up a few times. The rearrangement uses TRBV7-8 and TRBJ2-1, with 8 bases fitting TRBD2. CDR3 length: 16 residues. Germline V gene sequence: CDR1 SGHVS, CDR2 FQNEAQ. Trimming at V came to 6 bases and at J to 0 bases, leaving 7 bases not matched to a gene. CDR3 sequence: CASRTSGGSSYNEQFF. The CDR3 DNA reads as TGTGCCAGCAGGACGTCGGGGGGGAGCTCCTACAATGAGCAGTTCTTC.

The chain recombines TRBV29-1 with TRBJ2-3; D possibly corresponds to TRBD1 (6 bases). The CDR3 covers 15 residues. V was shortened by 5 bases and J by 2 bases, with 17 bases between the two germline ends. Germline assignment: CDR1 SQVTM and CDR2 ANQGSEA. CDR3 loop: CSVPNADRHTDTQYF. The CDR3 coding sequence is TGCAGCGTTCCTAATGCTGACAGGCACACAGATACGCAGTATTTT.

This clonotype appeared a few times. The J gene is TRBJ1-4, the V gene TRBV5-5; 8 bases line up with TRBD1. The junction had 5 bases not matched to a gene; V was cut back by 4 bases and J by 3 bases. CDR1 SGHKS and CDR2 YYEKEE come from the germline V gene (reference sequence). This CDR3 has 15 amino acids. For the CDR3, the DNA is TGTGCCAGCAGCCTGGACAGGGTTTCTAATGAAAAACTGTTTTTT. Protein product: CASSLDRVSNEKLFF.

The chain employs TRBV15 and TRBJ2-4; 7 bases fit TRBD2. CDR3 length: 18 amino acids. Trimming at V came to 2 bases and at J to 2 bases, leaving 12 bases not matched to a gene. CDR1 LNHNV and CDR2 YYDKDF come from the germline V gene (reference sequence). DNA of the CDR3: TGTGCCACCAGCAGACAAAGGAGGGTGGGGGGGACCAAAAACATTCAGTACTTC. Translating gives CATSRQRRVGGTKNIQYF.

This clonotype came up a few times. The gene calls are TRBV6-1 and TRBJ1-1; TRBD1 matches at 8 bases. The CDR3 has 15 amino acids. Germline loops: CDR1 MNHNS, CDR2 SASEGT. The V gene end was trimmed by 6 bases and the J gene end by 2 bases; junction bases not matched to a gene: 8. The CDR3 region is CASSPDRAGNTEAFF. CDR3 nucleotide sequence: TGTGCCAGCAGCCCGGACAGGGCCGGAAACACTGAAGCTTTCTTT.

This clonotype has more than one count but fewer than ten. V gene TRBV20-1 combines with J gene TRBJ1-1; tentative D call: TRBD1 (6 bases). Trimming removed 6 bases from V and 7 bases from J, with 21 bases in between. There are 14 residues in the CDR3. In germline, CDR1 is DFQATT, CDR2 SNEGSKA (reference sequence). The CDR3 loop is CSARAGGPLSEAFF. DNA for the CDR3: TGCAGTGCCCGAGCGGGGGGCCCGTTGAGTGAAGCTTTCTTT.

This clonotype turned up a few times. The rearrangement uses TRBV2 and TRBJ2-1; D gene unclear. Germline CDR1 and CDR2: SNHLY and FYNNEI. V shed 8 bases and J shed 5 bases, with 4 bases lying between them. This CDR3 has 10 residues. CDR3 DNA: TGTGCCAGCGGCGACAATGAGCAGTTCTTC. Encoded protein: CASGDNEQFF.

The genes are TRBV12-3 or TRBV12-4 and TRBJ2-2; 7 bases line up with TRBD1. J gave up 14 bases and V 2 bases, and 5 bases lay outside the gene matches. The CDR3 spans 12 residues. In DNA form, the CDR3 reads TGTGCCAGCAGTTTAACCCGACAGGGCCTGTTTTTT. This translates into CASSLTRQGLFF.

This clonotype appeared many times. This chain joins TRBV30 and TRBJ1-5, with 7 bases that match TRBD1. J gave up 4 bases and V 0 bases, and 0 bases lay outside the gene matches. CDR3 size: 13 residues. Germline V CDR1 and CDR2: GTSNPN, SVGIG (reference sequence). CDR3 bases: TGTGCCTGGAGTGTACAGGGGAATCAGCCCCAGCATTTT. Protein: CAWSVQGNQPQHF.

This clonotype has more than one count but fewer than ten. The CDR3 reads CASSSGSLQETQYF. In DNA, the CDR3 is TGTGCCAGCTCAAGCGGGAGCCTCCAAGAGACCCAGTACTTC. The rearrangement joins TRBV18 to TRBJ2-5; 8 positions match TRBD2. V lost 5 bases to trimming and J lost 1 base; unmatched junction nucleotides: 3. CDR1 is KGHSH and CDR2 is LQKENI in the germline V gene. The CDR3 has 14 amino acids.

This clonotype was counted a few times. J is TRBJ2-1 and V is TRBV2, with D possibly matching TRBD1 (6 bases). The CDR3 sequence is 15 residues long. V was trimmed by 3 bases and J by 7 bases, leaving 16 bases between them. The germline V gene has CDR1 SNHLY and CDR2 FYNNEI. Here the CDR3 reads CASSDEQGVGNEQFF. In nucleotides, the CDR3 is TGTGCCAGCAGTGACGAACAGGGAGTTGGTAATGAGCAGTTCTTC.

This chain joins TRBV5-1 and TRBJ1-1; a weak D match, TRBD1 (5 bases). V lost 4 bases, J lost 1 base, and 11 bases lay in between. The CDR3 is made up of 14 amino acids. Germline CDR1 SGHRS, CDR2 YFSETQ. CDR3 DNA sequence: TGCGCCAGCAGCCCCCTCGACAGGAACACTGAAGCTTTCTTT. It yields the protein CASSPLDRNTEAFF.

This chain joins TRBV7-3 and TRBJ2-1; the match to TRBD2 covers 7 bases. The CDR3 is 15 residues long. Germline CDR1 is SGHTA and CDR2 is FQGTGA. J was trimmed by 7 bases and V by 4 bases; bases with no gene match: 10. CDR3: CASSSRLATRNEQFF. For the CDR3, the DNA is TGTGCCAGCAGCTCCAGACTAGCTACGAGGAATGAGCAGTTCTTC.

This clonotype has a handful of counts. The genes are TRBV20-1 and TRBJ1-5, with TRBD1 matching 10 bases. The CDR3 runs to 13 residues. Germline loops: CDR1 DFQATT, CDR2 SNEGSKA (reference sequence). The CDR3 loop reads CSGGQGGNQPQHF. DNA for the CDR3: TGCAGCGGCGGACAGGGGGGAAATCAGCCCCAGCATTTT.

In its sample, this clonotype was seen once. The chain links TRBV14 to TRBJ2-4, with D tentatively TRBD1 or TRBD2 (5 bases each). Germline CDR1 and CDR2: SGHDN and FVKESK. The CDR3 length is 13 residues. Trimming pared 9 bases from V and 9 bases from J, leaving 18 bases between. CDR3 coding DNA: TGTGCCAGAAGAGAGACCGGGGCCCGCATTCAGTACTTC. Protein sequence: CARRETGARIQYF.

This clonotype was recorded a few times. This chain connects TRBV12-3 or TRBV12-4 to TRBJ1-2; 8 bases are shared with TRBD1. The CDR3 length is 14 residues. V lost 6 bases to trimming and J lost 2 bases; unmatched junction nucleotides: 5. CDR3 loop: CASRSDRVNYGYTF. The CDR3 coding sequence is TGTGCCAGCAGATCGGACAGGGTCAACTATGGCTACACCTTC.

The chain uses TRBV9 and TRBJ2-5; either TRBD1 or TRBD2 may fit D (5 bases each). The CDR3 consists of 15 residues. The germline gives CDR1 SGDLS, CDR2 YYNGEE. The V end was cut by 2 bases, the J end by 3 bases, with 14 bases between. CDR3 residues: CASSVGTVREETQYF. For the CDR3, the DNA is TGTGCCAGCAGCGTCGGGACGGTGAGGGAAGAGACCCAGTACTTC.

This clonotype was detected only a few times. The V gene is TRBV12-3 or TRBV12-4, the J gene TRBJ2-1; TRBD2 matches 8 bases. The CDR3 has 12 residues. V lost 6 bases and J lost 7; bases outside the gene matches: 2. CDR3: CASSREGNEQFF. CDR3 coding DNA: TGTGCCAGCAGCCGGGAGGGAAATGAGCAGTTCTTC.

The chain has TRBV27 and TRBJ1-2; perhaps TRBD1 as D (5 bases). CDR1 and CDR2 from the germline V gene are MNHEY and SMNVEV (reference sequence). With 5 bases removed from V and 4 bases from J, the gap between germline ends came to 20 bases. This CDR3 has 16 residues. CDR3 protein: CASSTRGRGNIYGYTF. The CDR3 nucleotides read TGTGCCAGCAGTACCCGAGGGCGGGGCAACATCTATGGCTACACCTTC.

The rearrangement uses TRBV20-1 and TRBJ2-7, with 7 bases that match TRBD2. The V segment lost 2 bases and the J segment 2 bases; nucleotides outside the gene matches: 6. Germline CDR1 is DFQATT and CDR2 is SNEGSKA (reference sequence). The CDR3 is 14 amino acids. The CDR3 reads CSARPSSGTYEQYF. The CDR3 DNA sequence: TGCAGTGCTAGACCCTCTAGCGGCACCTACGAGCAGTACTTC.

The chain uses TRBV4-3 and TRBJ2-7; D is uncertain. Germline values: CDR1 LGHNA, CDR2 YSLEER. CDR3 size: 13 residues. Trimming removed 0 bases at V and 7 bases at J, with 10 bases between. The CDR3, as DNA: TGCGCCAGCAGCCAAGAATTGGCTGTGGAGCAGTACTTC. Protein: CASSQELAVEQYF.

This chain joins TRBV5-1 and TRBJ2-1; the D gene is possibly TRBD1 (5 bases). The V gene lost 0 bases and the J gene lost 6 bases, with 16 bases spanning the gap. CDR1 and CDR2 (germline): SGHRS, YFSETQ. This CDR3 is built from 16 residues. DNA of the CDR3: TGCGCCAGCAGCTTGGGACAGACCTCCCTACTCAATGAGCAGTTCTTC. Its protein is CASSLGQTSLLNEQFF.

As concerns this clonotype: A much larger clone lies one base from this, so it may be a read error. V gene TRBV18 combines with J gene TRBJ2-2; 9 bases agree with TRBD1. The CDR3 has 15 residues. CDR1 is KGHSH and CDR2 is LQKENI in the germline V gene. With 7 bases clipped from V and 3 bases from J, the junction kept 6 bases outside the gene matches. Here the CDR3 DNA reads TGTGCCAGCTTGCGTCGGACAGGGGACACCGGGGAGCTGTTTTTT. Translating gives CASLRRTGDTGELFF.

This chain connects TRBV6-1 to TRBJ2-5; D is undetermined. CDR1 and CDR2 from the germline V gene are MNHNS and SASEGT. The V and J ends lost 7 bases and 0 bases respectively, with 12 bases between them. The CDR3 length is 14 residues. The CDR3: CASKRLSHQETQYF. CDR3 sequence (DNA): TGTGCCAGCAAGCGACTGAGCCACCAAGAGACCCAGTACTTC.

This clonotype has ten or more counts. The chain is built from TRBV5-1 and TRBJ2-7, with 8 bases fitting TRBD1. J was trimmed by 0 bases and V by 0 bases; bases with no gene match: 2. This CDR3 spans 15 amino acids. Per the germline V gene, CDR1 is SGHRS and CDR2 is YFSETQ. The CDR3 DNA reads TGCGCCAGCAGCTTGGATGGGACAGGCTCCTACGAGCAGTACTTC. Translated: CASSLDGTGSYEQYF. Looking up the rest from reference TRBV5-1 and TRBJ2-7 gives the full variable domain: KAGVTQTPRYLIKTRGQQVTLSCSPISGHRSVSWYQQTPGQGLQFLFEYFSETQRNKGNFPGRFSGRQFSNSRSEMNVSTLELGDSALYLCASSLDGTGSYEQYFGPGTRLTVT.

This clonotype was picked up a small number of times. This chain uses TRBV5-1 with TRBJ2-3, with 9 bases fitting TRBD1. Germline CDR1 is SGHRS and CDR2 is YFSETQ. The CDR3 runs to 15 residues. V dropped 6 bases and J dropped 1; count of bases not matched to a gene: 6. The chain's CDR3 is CASTGTGRGTDTQYF. The CDR3, as DNA: TGCGCCAGCACCGGGACAGGGAGAGGCACAGATACGCAGTATTTT. The full variable domain, in which reference TRBV5-1 and TRBJ2-3 provide the parts outside the CDR3, is KAGVTQTPRYLIKTRGQQVTLSCSPISGHRSVSWYQQTPGQGLQFLFEYFSETQRNKGNFPGRFSGRQFSNSRSEMNVSTLELGDSALYLCASTGTGRGTDTQYFGPGTRLTVL.